The 2 T cell receptor beta chains below were found in one sample sequenced in a study of T cells in narcolepsy. Sequencing was performed with immunoSEQ multiplex PCR; in TCRdb, only in-frame clones are kept and a portion is missing. The sample has about 30,000 clones; 83% are singletons. Material: CD45RA- memory CD4+ T cells from PBMCs. These receptors originate from a human donor with narcolepsy.

This clone was detected a few times. This chain connects TRBV2 to TRBJ1-2; possibly TRBD1 for D (5 bases). The CDR3 sequence is 11 residues long. V lost 6 bases and J 10 bases, leaving 12 bases between the germline ends. Per the germline V gene, CDR1 is SNHLY and CDR2 is FYNNEI. CDR3 bases: TGTGCCAGCAGCTCGTCTGGACACTACACCTTC. Amino acid sequence: CASSSSGHYTF.

The genes are TRBV11-2 and TRBJ2-1; the D is unclear. Per germline, CDR1 SGHAT and CDR2 FQNNGV. Trimming cost V 1 base and J 5 bases, with 12 bases left between them. The CDR3 runs 15 residues. The CDR3 sequence: CASSLVRGTNNEQFF. The CDR3 region has the DNA TGTGCCAGCAGCTTAGTCCGTGGCACGAACAATGAGCAGTTCTTC.